One sample yielded the 18 T cell receptor beta chains listed below, sequenced in a study of T cells in localized non-small cell lung cancer. Produced via immunoSEQ multiplex PCR; TCRdb's table is partial and in-frame only. Of a few thousand clones listed, around 21% are singletons. The sample in question was lung tumor tissue, obtained before any cancer treatment. The receptors here all came from a male donor aged 60 or over with stage II squamous cell lung carcinoma.

The chain links TRBV6-8 to TRBJ2-1; D ambiguous. V shed 3 bases and J shed 4 bases, with 16 bases lying between them. Per germline, CDR1 MNHGY and CDR2 SAAAGT. CDR3 size: 16 residues. CDR3 sequence: CASSYPRHKVYNEQFF. CDR3 DNA: TGTGCCAGCAGTTATCCCCGCCATAAGGTGTACAATGAGCAGTTCTTC.

This clone turned up a few times. V gene TRBV28 combines with J gene TRBJ1-5; D gene unclear. This CDR3 comprises 12 residues. Germline assignment: CDR1 MDHEN and CDR2 SYDVKM. With 5 bases removed from V and 6 bases from J, the gap between germline ends came to 8 bases. The CDR3 region is CASSTGGQPQHF. CDR3 coding DNA: TGTGCCAGCAGTACCGGCGGTCAGCCCCAGCATTTT.

By sample fraction, this clone is medium-sized. The chain combines TRBV11-3 with TRBJ2-3, with 11 nucleotides matching TRBD2. The ends lost 5 bases at V and 3 bases at J; junction bases unmatched: 7. Germline V lookup: CDR1 SGHNT, CDR2 YENEEA. The CDR3 has 16 amino acids. CDR3 region: CASSLTTSGSTDTQYF. The CDR3 DNA reads as TGTGCCAGCAGCCTTACTACTAGCGGGAGTACAGATACGCAGTATTTT. Supplemented by reference TRBV11-3 and TRBJ2-3, the full variable domain reads EAGVVQSPRYKIIEKKQPVAFWCNPISGHNTLYWYLQNLGQGPELLIRYENEEAVDDSQLPKDRFSAERLKGVDSTLKIQPAELGDSAVYLCASSLTTSGSTDTQYFGPGTRLTVL.

The chain joins TRBV25-1 to TRBJ1-2; possibly TRBD1 for D (6 bases). There are 12 residues in the CDR3. Germline loops: CDR1 MGHDK, CDR2 SYGVNS. V lost 6 bases to trimming and J lost 4 bases, with 9 bases between them. The CDR3, as DNA: TGTGCCAGCAGAGGACAGCCCTATGGCTACACCTTC. Protein product: CASRGQPYGYTF.

The chain recombines TRBV11-3 with TRBJ1-2, with 9 bases fitting TRBD1. The trim removed 3 bases at V and 6 bases at J, leaving 5 bases unmatched. There are 14 residues in the CDR3. Looked up from germline, CDR1 is SGHNT and CDR2 is YENEEA. The CDR3 sequence: CASSLGTGTNGYTF. DNA of the CDR3: TGTGCCAGCAGCTTGGGGACAGGGACCAATGGCTACACCTTC.

The chain employs TRBV28 and TRBJ2-4; TRBD1 matches at 9 bases. After removal of 6 bases from V and 9 bases from J, the junction contained 6 bases not matched to a gene. The germline V gene encodes CDR1 MDHEN and CDR2 SYDVKM. The length of the CDR3 is 13 residues. The CDR3 nucleotides are TGTGCCAGCAGCTCCGGACAGGGGTCCATTCAGTACTTC. This translates into CASSSGQGSIQYF.

This sequence joins TRBV5-1 and TRBJ2-5; D might be TRBD1 (6 bases). The CDR3 spans 16 residues. The V end was cut by 1 base, the J end by 2 bases, with 15 bases between. CDR1 and CDR2 from the germline V gene are SGHRS and YFSETQ. CDR3 nucleotides: TGCGCCAGCAGCTTGTTCACCCAGGGGCTACAAGAGACCCAGTACTTC. Translation: CASSLFTQGLQETQYF.

This clone was observed once. The chain uses TRBV5-1 and TRBJ2-7; D call uncertain. V lost 0 bases and J 2 bases, leaving 9 bases between the germline ends. Germline V CDR1 and CDR2: SGHRS, YFSETQ. CDR3 size: 14 residues. CDR3 in DNA: TGCGCCAGCAGCTTGGGTGCGTATCCCTACGAGCAGTACTTC. Amino acids: CASSLGAYPYEQYF.

In this sample, this clone turned up a few times. CDR3 loop: CASTGTTHGSGELFF. CDR3 DNA sequence: TGTGCCAGCACCGGGACGACACACGGTTCCGGGGAGCTGTTTTTT. V and J are TRBV11-3 and TRBJ2-2, with D possibly called TRBD1 or TRBD2 (5 bases each). Trimming left V 7 bases short and J 6 bases short, with 18 bases between. This CDR3 has 15 residues. Germline lookup yields CDR1 SGHNT and CDR2 YENEEA.

A few counts support this clone. The V call is TRBV11-3, the J call TRBJ2-1, with TRBD2 identical over 9 bases. V shed 5 bases and J 9 bases; nucleotides not matched to a gene: 8. The CDR3 consists of 14 residues. The V gene's germline CDR1 is SGHNT and CDR2 YENEEA. This CDR3 is CASSQPAGGGEQFF. In DNA, the CDR3 is TGTGCCAGCAGCCAACCCGCGGGGGGGGGTGAGCAGTTCTTC.

This clone was seen only a few times. The rearrangement joins TRBV28 to TRBJ1-5; no definite D call. Germline CDR1 reads MDHEN; CDR2 reads SYDVKM. V lost 8 bases to trimming and J lost 2 bases, with 10 bases between them. This CDR3 is 13 amino acids long. CDR3 residues: CASLARGNQPQHF. The CDR3 region has the DNA TGTGCCAGCCTCGCTAGGGGCAATCAGCCCCAGCATTTT.

This clone was observed a handful of times. V is TRBV30 and J is TRBJ1-6; a weak D match, TRBD1 (5 bases). Trimming shortened V by 1 base and J by 9 bases, and 19 bases separated the two germline ends. The CDR3 is 16 residues long. Germline values: CDR1 GTSNPN, CDR2 SVGIG (reference sequence). In DNA, the CDR3 is TGTGCCTGGAGTGCCACGGGACGGAGGATTGGTTCACCCCTCCACTTT. Protein: CAWSATGRRIGSPLHF.

This clone is labeled medium-sized. The genes are TRBV11-3 and TRBJ2-3; 7 bases are shared with TRBD2. The V segment lost 5 bases and the J segment 3 bases; nucleotides outside the gene matches: 11. The CDR3 length is 16 residues. Germline V CDR1 and CDR2: SGHNT, YENEEA. CDR3: CASSPAPGGVTDTQYF. CDR3 in DNA: TGTGCCAGCAGCCCGGCCCCGGGAGGTGTAACAGATACGCAGTATTTT.

This chain joins TRBV6-8 and TRBJ2-7; possibly TRBD1 for D (6 bases). Trimming removed 5 bases at V and 1 base at J, with 18 bases between. Germline-derived CDR1 and CDR2 are MNHGY and SAAAGT. The CDR3 has 16 residues. The CDR3 here is CASSPQTGGHSYEQYF. The CDR3 bases are TGTGCCAGCAGTCCGCAGACAGGTGGTCATTCCTACGAGCAGTACTTC.

The CDR3 protein is CASSDTRGVLAFF. In DNA form, the CDR3 reads TGCGCCAGCAGTGATACCAGGGGTGTTTTAGCTTTCTTT. This sequence joins TRBV10-2 and TRBJ1-1; D possibly corresponds to TRBD1 (6 bases). The germline gives CDR1 WSHSY, CDR2 SAAADI. The V end lost 3 bases, the J end lost 10 bases, and 15 bases lay between the germline ends. CDR3 size: 13 residues.

This clone was observed once. This sequence joins TRBV14 and TRBJ1-2, with D maybe TRBD1 (6 bases). Trimming stripped 3 bases from V and 2 bases from J, with 13 bases between. Germline CDR1 SGHDN, CDR2 FVKESK. This CDR3 region has 15 residues. The CDR3 nucleotides read TGTGCCAGCAGCCACCTGACAGGCTGGAACTATGGCTACACCTTC. This translates into CASSHLTGWNYGYTF.

This clone has only a few counts. This chain uses TRBV11-3 with TRBJ2-5, with TRBD1 identical over 9 bases. The CDR3 consists of 16 residues. J lost 1 base, V lost 4 bases, and 7 bases had no gene match. Per the germline V gene, CDR1 is SGHNT and CDR2 is YENEEA. CDR3 in DNA: TGTGCCAGCAGCTCCGAGGGACAGGGCCTCCAAGAGACCCAGTACTTC. Residues: CASSSEGQGLQETQYF.

V usage is TRBV30 and J usage is TRBJ1-5; 8 bases fit TRBD1. Losses at the gene ends were 2 bases for V and 6 bases for J; bases not matched to a gene: 3. Germline assignment: CDR1 GTSNPN and CDR2 SVGIG (reference sequence). There are 13 residues in the CDR3. The chain's CDR3 is CAWSQQGVQPQHF. CDR3 in DNA: TGTGCCTGGAGTCAACAGGGGGTTCAGCCCCAGCATTTT.